This TCR beta chain derives from a study of cytomegalovirus exposure and HLA in healthy donors. Overall study findings and caveats: Differences between HLA loci emerged in a later analysis of TCR association rates, with DRB1 most and HLA-C fewest. Most CMV-associated TCR beta chains appeared HLA-restricted in a later analysis.

Notes on this clone: Antigen unknown.

PCR was performed using 60 Vbeta and 13 Jbeta primers. Produced via immunoSEQ multiplex PCR; TCRdb's table is partial and in-frame only. This sample has 100,000 or so clones; roughly 85% occur once, and the top ten carry 2.5% to 3.5%. CDR1 and CDR2 from the germline V gene are MNHEY and SMNVEV (reference sequence). The V and J ends lost 7 bases and 0 bases respectively, with 22 bases between them. The CDR3 sequence is 18 residues long. This rearrangement joins TRBV27 to TRBJ2-1, with D maybe TRBD2 (6 bases). Sequencing used PBMCs. The receptor comes from a woman between 35 and 50 years old in good health and CMV-seronegative. CDR3 bases: TGTGCCAGCACCGGACACCGGGACTCCCTTCGCTCCTACAATGAGCAGTTCTTC. Its protein product is CASTGHRDSLRSYNEQFF.